Shown below are 32 T cell receptor beta chains from a single sample sequenced in a study of blood T cells in healthy people across ages (dated by TCRdb to between 2014 and 2017). The library relied on 5' RACE. Data came from an Illumina HiSeq 2500. The second PCR ran for about 6 to 12 cycles and used a J-beta primer mix along with a sample-barcoded 5' primer. The raw public reads went through TCRdb reprocessing: fastp at Q25, MiXCR clone calling, in-frame beta chains kept. Each CDR3 protein appears once, grouped with its most common genes and DNA. Recorded for this sample are some 1,500,000 distinct CDR3 sequences; 35% to 45% of them occurred a single time. Under 5% of the sample goes to the ten largest clones. The sample comprised blood. Receptors were obtained from a woman between 18 and 30 years old in good health.

The chain combines TRBV28 with TRBJ2-1; TRBD2 is a possible D gene (6 bases). This CDR3 comprises 18 residues. V gave up 5 bases and J gave up 6 bases, with 26 bases separating them. Germline-derived CDR1 and CDR2 are MDHEN and SYDVKM. The CDR3 DNA reads as TGTGCCAGCAGTCCCACGTTCCGGGGGACCGTGTCATCCAATGAGCAGTTCTTC. This translates into CASSPTFRGTVSSNEQFF. The full variable domain, completed using reference TRBV28 and TRBJ2-1, is DVKVTQSSRYLVKRTGEKVFLECVQDMDHENMFWYRQDPGLGLRLIYFSYDVKMKEKGDIPEGYSVSREKKERFSLILESASTNQTSMYLCASSPTFRGTVSSNEQFFGPGTRLTVL.

The genes are TRBV4-3 and TRBJ2-2, with a tentative D call TRBD1 (6 bases). Germline-derived CDR1 and CDR2 are LGHNA and YSLEER. There are 15 residues in the CDR3. V was shortened by 7 bases and J by 3 bases, with 15 bases between the two germline ends. The chain's CDR3 is CASNREGVHTGELFF. CDR3 DNA sequence: TGCGCCAGCAATCGAGAGGGGGTCCACACCGGGGAGCTGTTTTTT.

This clonotype came up a few times. This chain links TRBV20-1 with TRBJ2-5; D ambiguous. Near its end, the DNA agrees better with TRBJ2-7, so the J call may be wrong. Germline V gives CDR1 DFQATT, CDR2 SNEGSKA (reference sequence). The CDR3 contains 13 residues. CDR3 DNA: TGCAGTGCAGTCCCCCCGCCTGGGTCCGAGCAGTACTTC. Translation: CSAVPPPGSEQYF.

The genes are TRBV4-1 and TRBJ1-6; no reliable D call. The CDR3 covers 17 residues. CDR1 and CDR2 from the germline V gene are MGHRA and YSYEKL. V was shortened by 1 base and J by 10 bases, with 20 bases between the two germline ends. The CDR3 nucleotides read TGCGCCAGCAGCCAAGTTGGTATCGCAGATCCATTCTCACCCCTCCACTTT. Its translation is CASSQVGIADPFSPLHF.

This clonotype was counted only a few times. V gene TRBV27 combines with J gene TRBJ2-1; 7 nucleotides agree with TRBD2. Germline assignment: CDR1 MNHEY and CDR2 SMNVEV (reference sequence). V gave up 5 bases and J gave up 4 bases; unmatched junction bases: 8. This CDR3 has 15 amino acids. CDR3 protein: CASSLLAAPYNEQFF. In DNA form, the CDR3 reads TGTGCCAGCAGTCTCCTAGCGGCTCCATACAATGAGCAGTTCTTC.

This clonotype showed up just a few times. V gene TRBV20-1 combines with J gene TRBJ2-1; 7 bases map to TRBD1. This CDR3 has 13 residues. Germline assignment: CDR1 DFQATT and CDR2 SNEGSKA (reference sequence). With V trimmed by 6 bases and J by 2 bases, 4 bases remained unmatched. This CDR3 reads CSAMGQPYNEQFF. The CDR3 nucleotides are TGCAGTGCCATGGGACAGCCCTACAATGAGCAGTTCTTC.

The CDR3 nucleotides are TGTGCCAGCAGCTTCCGACCAAGGACCGCACTAAGCTCCTACGAGCAGTACTTC. Protein product: CASSFRPRTALSSYEQYF. V and J are TRBV7-2 and TRBJ2-7; D is ambiguous. V gave up 3 bases and J gave up 0 bases, with 21 bases separating them. This CDR3 comprises 18 residues. The germline V gene encodes CDR1 SGHTA and CDR2 FQGNSA.

The chain links TRBV5-6 to TRBJ2-1; 7 bases are shared with TRBD1. The CDR3 is 15 residues long. The germline V gene has CDR1 SGHDT and CDR2 YYEEEE. The ends lost 2 bases at V and 3 bases at J; junction bases unmatched: 5. CDR3 protein: CASSFGTEIYNEQFF. DNA for the CDR3: TGTGCCAGCAGCTTTGGGACAGAGATCTACAATGAGCAGTTCTTC.

This clonotype was detected a few times. CDR3 bases: TGCGCCAGCAGCCAACTGACAGGGCGTTCTAGCACAGATACGCAGTATTTT. Its translation: CASSQLTGRSSTDTQYF. The chain employs TRBV4-3 and TRBJ2-3; 7 nucleotides line up with TRBD1. Unmatched junction bases numbered 8, after V lost 2 bases and J lost 0 bases. The germline V gene encodes CDR1 LGHNA and CDR2 YSLEER. The CDR3 runs 17 residues.

The chain uses TRBV10-3 and TRBJ2-5, with a possible D match to TRBD1 (6 bases). The CDR3 totals 15 residues. V was pared by 3 bases and J by 11 bases, with 22 bases between. Germline lookup yields CDR1 ENHRY and CDR2 SYGVKD. The DNA of the CDR3 is TGTGCCATCAGTGACGGAGAGTTGGGGGACAATGAGCAGTACTTC. It specifies CAISDGELGDNEQYF.

This clonotype appeared a few times. V gene TRBV25-1 combines with J gene TRBJ2-1; either TRBD1 or TRBD2 may fit D (5 bases each). The CDR3 loop spans 16 amino acids. With 2 bases removed from V and 0 bases from J, the gap between germline ends came to 11 bases. From germline, CDR1 is MGHDK and CDR2 SYGVNS. The CDR3 region is CASSEGTRSSYNEQFF. In nucleotides, the CDR3 is TGTGCCAGCAGTGAAGGGACCAGGAGCTCCTACAATGAGCAGTTCTTC.

This clonotype was observed at least ten times. This rearrangement joins TRBV6-5 to TRBJ2-5; no clear D gene. This CDR3 comprises 13 residues. Trimming took 6 bases from V and 7 from J, leaving 15 bases between them. CDR1 is MNHEY, CDR2 SVGAGI, per germline. The CDR3, as DNA: TGTGCCAGCAGCCCTAGAGTGTCCGGGACCCAGTACTTC. Protein sequence: CASSPRVSGTQYF.

The J gene is TRBJ2-7, the V gene TRBV5-1, with TRBD2 matching 13 bases. CDR3 length: 15 amino acids. Germline-derived CDR1 and CDR2 are SGHRS and YFSETQ. The trim removed 4 bases at V and 3 bases at J, leaving 4 bases unmatched. Here the CDR3 reads CASSVTSGGIYEQYF. The CDR3 nucleotides are TGCGCCAGCAGCGTGACTAGCGGGGGGATCTACGAGCAGTACTTC.

The rearrangement joins TRBV27 to TRBJ1-6; D gene uncertain. CDR3 length: 17 amino acids. Germline assignment: CDR1 MNHEY and CDR2 SMNVEV (reference sequence). V gave up 5 bases and J gave up 7 bases, with 21 bases separating them. DNA of the CDR3: TGTGCCAGCAGTGTAAGCCCCGTCCGCCGACACAATTCACCCCTCCACTTT. Translation gives CASSVSPVRRHNSPLHF.

This chain joins TRBV20-1 and TRBJ2-1; D may be TRBD1 or TRBD2 (7 bases each). Per the germline V gene, CDR1 is DFQATT and CDR2 is SNEGSKA (reference sequence). Trimming cost V 3 bases and J 11 bases, with 17 bases left between them. This CDR3 has 13 residues. The CDR3 region is CSASVSGGVKQFF. The CDR3 coding sequence is TGCAGTGCTAGTGTGTCAGGGGGGGTAAAGCAGTTCTTC.

The chain combines TRBV13 with TRBJ2-1; a weak D match, TRBD1 (6 bases). With 7 bases removed from V and 4 bases from J, the gap between germline ends came to 17 bases. This CDR3 comprises 15 residues. Per the germline V gene, CDR1 is PRHDT and CDR2 is FYEKMQ (reference sequence). DNA of the CDR3: TGTGCCAGCATCGAACGACTCGGACAGTACAATGAGCAGTTCTTC. Translated: CASIERLGQYNEQFF.

The chain couples TRBV15 to TRBJ1-6, with 7 bases matching TRBD1. The CDR3 loop spans 15 amino acids. Germline V gene sequence: CDR1 LNHNV, CDR2 YYDKDF (reference sequence). V shed 5 bases and J 0 bases; nucleotides not matched to a gene: 1. CDR3 protein: CATSPGGSYNSPLHF. The CDR3 DNA reads TGTGCCACCAGCCCAGGGGGCTCCTATAATTCACCCCTCCACTTT.

Written as DNA, the CDR3 is TGTGCCAGCAGTTGGTCGGGCAGGAAGGACTATGGCTACACCTTC. Its translation: CASSWSGRKDYGYTF. The chain recombines TRBV6-5 with TRBJ1-2, with no clear D. The CDR3 is made up of 15 amino acids. V lost 4 bases to trimming and J lost 3 bases, with 15 bases between them. The germline CDR1 and CDR2 sequences are MNHEY and SVGAGI.

V usage is TRBV20-1 and J usage is TRBJ1-1, with D unresolved. CDR3 length equals 14 residues. CDR1 is DFQATT, CDR2 SNEGSKA, per germline (reference sequence). V dropped 0 bases and J dropped 4 bases, with 12 bases sitting between them. The CDR3 loop reads CSARDLAFGTEAFF. The DNA for the CDR3 is TGCAGTGCTAGAGACCTGGCTTTTGGCACTGAAGCTTTCTTT.

CDR3 protein: CSVGGTLTGANVLTF. In nucleotides, the CDR3 is TGCAGCGTCGGCGGGACTTTGACTGGGGCCAACGTCCTGACTTTC. The rearrangement links TRBV29-1 to TRBJ2-6, with TRBD2 as a possible D gene (6 bases). Germline assignment: CDR1 SQVTM and CDR2 ANQGSEA. The CDR3 totals 15 residues. Trimming shortened V by 6 bases and J by 2 bases, and 14 bases separated the two germline ends.

The genes are TRBV7-9 and TRBJ2-3; D remains unclear. V lost 5 bases to trimming and J lost 0 bases, with 12 bases between them. From germline, CDR1 is SEHNR and CDR2 FQNEAQ (reference sequence). This CDR3 comprises 15 residues. The CDR3 region has the DNA TGTGCCAGCAGCCCAACAGACGGAAGCACAGATACGCAGTATTTT. Translation: CASSPTDGSTDTQYF.

The chain joins TRBV27 to TRBJ1-6; D ambiguous. The CDR3 is made up of 13 amino acids. V was trimmed by 4 bases and J by 3 bases, leaving 4 bases between them. Germline-derived CDR1 and CDR2 are MNHEY and SMNVEV (reference sequence). The CDR3 nucleotides are TGTGCCAGCAGTTCTCACTATAATTCACCCCTCCACTTT. This translates into CASSSHYNSPLHF.

This clonotype has only a few counts. The chain is built from TRBV4-2 and TRBJ2-3; 14 nucleotides line up with TRBD2. Trimming cost V 3 bases and J 4 bases; bases outside gene matches: 9. This CDR3 has 18 residues. Germline values: CDR1 LGHNA, CDR2 YNFKEQ. CDR3 region: CASSHGGLAGGIADTQYF. In nucleotides, the CDR3 is TGTGCCAGCAGCCACGGAGGACTAGCGGGAGGAATAGCAGATACGCAGTATTTT.

The CDR3 is CASSRRYTGDEQYF. In nucleotides, the CDR3 is TGCGCCAGCAGCCGAAGATATACAGGGGACGAGCAGTACTTC. The chain uses TRBV4-3 and TRBJ2-4; TRBD1 matches 7 bases. The J call may be faulty, since TRBJ2-7 better matches the DNA end. The CDR3 length is 14 residues. Germline CDR1 and CDR2: LGHNA and YSLEER.

This sequence joins TRBV2 and TRBJ2-1; 11 bases align to TRBD2. This CDR3 is built from 14 residues. The junction had 11 bases not matched to a gene; V was cut back by 4 bases and J by 15 bases. Germline loops: CDR1 SNHLY, CDR2 FYNNEI. The CDR3 here is CASSVTGLAAIMFF. In DNA, the CDR3 is TGTGCCAGCAGTGTAACGGGACTAGCGGCGATCATGTTCTTC.

This clonotype was counted a few times. The CDR3 DNA is TGTGCCAGCAGTTTAGGGCAGGGTGCATACTCGTACCAAGAGACCCAGTACTTC. Residues: CASSLGQGAYSYQETQYF. V usage is TRBV6-2 or TRBV6-3 and J usage is TRBJ2-5, with D possibly matching TRBD1 (5 bases). The CDR3 loop spans 18 amino acids. The V gene's germline CDR1 is MNHEY and CDR2 SVGEGT. Trimming shortened V by 4 bases and J by 0 bases, and 21 bases separated the two germline ends.

This clonotype was recorded a few times. The chain has TRBV25-1 and TRBJ2-1; possible D gene TRBD1, 5 bases. Per germline, CDR1 MGHDK and CDR2 SYGVNS. Trimming took off 4 bases at V and 5 bases at J, with 9 bases between the two ends. The CDR3 runs 13 residues. The CDR3 loop reads CASSGQGHNEQFF. The CDR3 DNA reads as TGTGCCAGCAGTGGCCAGGGCCACAATGAGCAGTTCTTC.

This chain joins TRBV2 and TRBJ2-7, with TRBD2 matching 10 bases. V lost 5 bases, J lost 7 bases, and 11 bases stayed unmatched. CDR3 size: 15 residues. CDR1 and CDR2 from the germline V gene are SNHLY and FYNNEI. The CDR3 DNA reads as TGTGCCAGCAGTAAAGAGCTAGCGGGAGACAATGAGCAGTACTTC. It translates to CASSKELAGDNEQYF.

CDR3 nucleotides: TGTGCCAGCAGGCGGGACACATTGCCGTACAATGAGCAGTTCTTC. Translated, it gives CASRRDTLPYNEQFF. The J gene is TRBJ2-1, the V gene TRBV6-2 or TRBV6-3, with D perhaps matching TRBD1 or TRBD2 (6 bases each). The germline V gene has CDR1 MNHEY and CDR2 SVGEGT. Trimming shortened V by 6 bases and J by 4 bases, and 16 bases separated the two germline ends. This CDR3 is 15 amino acids long.

This clonotype appeared a few times. V gene TRBV9 combines with J gene TRBJ2-3; D perhaps matches TRBD2 (6 bases). Per the germline V gene, CDR1 is SGDLS and CDR2 is YYNGEE. Deletions cut 0 bases from V and 6 bases from J, with 11 bases between. The CDR3 is made up of 14 amino acids. In nucleotides, the CDR3 is TGTGCCAGCAGCGTAGGTCGGGAGAGCGATACGCAGTATTTT. This codes for CASSVGRESDTQYF.

The genes are TRBV10-3 and TRBJ2-5, with TRBD1 identical over 7 bases. In germline, CDR1 is ENHRY, CDR2 SYGVKD. V was pared by 4 bases and J by 0 bases, with 5 bases of the junction left unmatched. The CDR3 is made up of 15 amino acids. CDR3 residues: CAISGGGGYQETQYF. As DNA, the CDR3 is TGTGCCATCAGTGGAGGGGGCGGCTACCAAGAGACCCAGTACTTC.

This clonotype was recorded many times. V gene TRBV5-4 combines with J gene TRBJ2-7, with TRBD1 identical over 11 bases. Germline CDR1 reads SGHNT; CDR2 reads YYREEE (reference sequence). The CDR3 sequence is 16 residues long. V was clipped by 3 bases and J by 5 bases; unmatched bases: 10. The CDR3: CASSYEGQGASHEQYF. The CDR3 coding sequence is TGTGCCAGCAGCTACGAAGGACAGGGGGCATCGCACGAGCAGTACTTC. Full variable domain (remainder filled in from reference TRBV5-4 and TRBJ2-7): ETGVTQSPTHLIKTRGQQVTLRCSSQSGHNTVSWYQQALGQGPQFIFQYYREEENGRGNFPPRFSGLQFPNYSSELNVNALELDDSALYLCASSYEGQGASHEQYFGPGTRLTVT.